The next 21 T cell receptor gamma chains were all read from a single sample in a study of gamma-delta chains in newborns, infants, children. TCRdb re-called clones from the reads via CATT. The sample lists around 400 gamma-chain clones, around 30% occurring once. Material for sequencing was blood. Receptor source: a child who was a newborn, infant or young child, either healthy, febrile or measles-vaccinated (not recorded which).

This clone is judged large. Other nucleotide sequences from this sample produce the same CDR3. CDR3 bases: TGTGCCTTGTGGGAGACGCAAGAGTTGGGCAAAAAAATCAAGGTATTT. Protein sequence: CALWETQELGKKIKVF. The chain uses TRGV9 and TRGJP. This CDR3 comprises 16 residues. Trimming removed 3 bases from V and 3 bases from J; junction bases left unmatched: 2. Germline-derived CDR1 and CDR2 are GITISATS and ISYDGTV (reference sequence).

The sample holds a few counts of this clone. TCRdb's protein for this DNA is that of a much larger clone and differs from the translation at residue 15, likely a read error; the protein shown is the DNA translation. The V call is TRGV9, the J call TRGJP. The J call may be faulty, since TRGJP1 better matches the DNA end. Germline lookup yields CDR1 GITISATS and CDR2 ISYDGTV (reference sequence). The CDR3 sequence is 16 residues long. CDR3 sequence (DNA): TGTGCCTTGTGGGAACCGCAAGAGTTGGGCAAAAAAATCAAGATATTT. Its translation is CALWEPQELGKKIKIF.

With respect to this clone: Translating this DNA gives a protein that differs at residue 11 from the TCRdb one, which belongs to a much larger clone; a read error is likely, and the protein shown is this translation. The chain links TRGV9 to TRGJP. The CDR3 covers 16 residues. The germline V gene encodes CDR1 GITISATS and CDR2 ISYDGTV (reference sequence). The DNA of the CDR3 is TGTGCCTTGTGGGAGGTGCGGGAGTTGGGCAGAAAAATCAAGGTATTT. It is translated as CALWEVRELGRKIKVF.

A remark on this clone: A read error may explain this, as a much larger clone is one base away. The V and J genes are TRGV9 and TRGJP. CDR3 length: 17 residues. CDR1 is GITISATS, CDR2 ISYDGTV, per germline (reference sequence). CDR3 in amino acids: CALWEVRGELGKKVKVF. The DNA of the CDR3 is TGTGCCTTGTGGGAGGTGCGAGGAGAGTTGGGCAAAAAAGTCAAGGTATTT.

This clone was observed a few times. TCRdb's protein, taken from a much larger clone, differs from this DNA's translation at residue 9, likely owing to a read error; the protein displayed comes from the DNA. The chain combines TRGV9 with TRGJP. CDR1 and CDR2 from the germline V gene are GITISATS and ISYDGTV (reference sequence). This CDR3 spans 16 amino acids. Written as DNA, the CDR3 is TGTGCCTTGTGGGAGAAGCAAGAGTCGGGCAAAAAAATCAAGGTATTT. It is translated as CALWEKQESGKKIKVF.

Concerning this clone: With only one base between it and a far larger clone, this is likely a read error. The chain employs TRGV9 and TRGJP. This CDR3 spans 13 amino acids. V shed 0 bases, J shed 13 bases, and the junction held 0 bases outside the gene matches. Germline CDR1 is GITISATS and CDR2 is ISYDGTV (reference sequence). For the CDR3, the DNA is TGTGCCTTGTGGGAGGTGGGCAAAAAAATCAAGGTATTT. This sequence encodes CALWEVGKKIKVF.

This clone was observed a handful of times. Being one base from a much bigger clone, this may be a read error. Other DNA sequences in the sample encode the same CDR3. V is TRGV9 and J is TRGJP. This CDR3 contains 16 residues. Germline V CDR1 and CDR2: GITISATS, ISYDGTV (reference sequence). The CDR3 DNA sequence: TGTGCCTTGTGGCGCGGTCAAGAGTTGGGAAAAAAAATCAAGGTATTT. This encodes CALWRGQELGKKIKVF.

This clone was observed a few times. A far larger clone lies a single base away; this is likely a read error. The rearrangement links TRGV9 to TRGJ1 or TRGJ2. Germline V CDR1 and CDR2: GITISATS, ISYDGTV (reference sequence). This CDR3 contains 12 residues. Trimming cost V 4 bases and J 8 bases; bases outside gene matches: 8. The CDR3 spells CALWEQYDKKLF. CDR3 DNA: TGTGCCTTGTGGGAACAGTATGATAAGAAACTCTTT.

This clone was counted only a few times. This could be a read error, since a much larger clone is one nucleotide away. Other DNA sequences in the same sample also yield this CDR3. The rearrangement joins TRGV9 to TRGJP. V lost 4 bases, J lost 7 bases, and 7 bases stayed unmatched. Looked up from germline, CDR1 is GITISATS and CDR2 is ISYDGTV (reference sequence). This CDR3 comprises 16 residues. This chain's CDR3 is CALWEVLELGKKIKVF. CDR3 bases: TGTGCCTTGTGGGAAGTTTTGGAGTTGGGCAAAAAAATCAAGGTATTT.

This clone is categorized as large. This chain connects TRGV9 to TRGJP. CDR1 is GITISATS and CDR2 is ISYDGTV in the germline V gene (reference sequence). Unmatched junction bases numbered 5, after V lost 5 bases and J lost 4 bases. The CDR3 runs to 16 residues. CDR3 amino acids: CALWARQELGKKIKVF. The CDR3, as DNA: TGTGCCTTGTGGGCCCGACAAGAGTTGGGCAAAAAAATCAAGGTATTT.

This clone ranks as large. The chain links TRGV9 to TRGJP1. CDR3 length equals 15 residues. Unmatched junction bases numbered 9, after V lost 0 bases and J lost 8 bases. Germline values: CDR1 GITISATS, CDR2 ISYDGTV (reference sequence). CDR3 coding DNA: TGTGCCTTGTGGGAGGTGCAATCGAGAGGTTGGTTCAAGATATTT. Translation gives CALWEVQSRGWFKIF.

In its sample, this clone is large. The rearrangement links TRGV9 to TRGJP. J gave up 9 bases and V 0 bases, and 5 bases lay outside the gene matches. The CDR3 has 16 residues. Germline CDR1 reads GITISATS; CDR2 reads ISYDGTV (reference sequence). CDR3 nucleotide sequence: TGTGCCTTGTGGGAGGTGCCGTCGTTGGGCAAAAAAATCAAGGTATTT. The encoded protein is CALWEVPSLGKKIKVF.

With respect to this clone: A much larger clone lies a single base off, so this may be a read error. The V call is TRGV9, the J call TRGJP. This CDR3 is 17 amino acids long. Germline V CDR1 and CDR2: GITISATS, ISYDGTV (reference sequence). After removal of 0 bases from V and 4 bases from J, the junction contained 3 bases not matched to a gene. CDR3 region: CALWEVYQELGKKIKVF. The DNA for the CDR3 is TGTGCCTTGTGGGAGGTGTACCAAGAGTTGGGCAAAAAAATCAAGGTATTT.

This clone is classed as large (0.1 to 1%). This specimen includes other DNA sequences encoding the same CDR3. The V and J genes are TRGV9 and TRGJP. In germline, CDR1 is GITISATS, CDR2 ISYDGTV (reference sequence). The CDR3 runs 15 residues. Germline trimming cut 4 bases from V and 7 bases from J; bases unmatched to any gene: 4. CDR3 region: CALWDYELGKKIKVF. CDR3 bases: TGTGCCTTGTGGGATTATGAGTTGGGCAAAAAAATCAAGGTATTT.

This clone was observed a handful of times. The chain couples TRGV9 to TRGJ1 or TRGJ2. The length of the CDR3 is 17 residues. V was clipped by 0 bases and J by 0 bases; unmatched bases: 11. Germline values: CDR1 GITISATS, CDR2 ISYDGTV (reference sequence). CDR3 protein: CALWEVYPPPNYYKKLF. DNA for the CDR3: TGTGCCTTGTGGGAGGTGTACCCCCCCCCGAATTATTATAAGAAACTCTTT.

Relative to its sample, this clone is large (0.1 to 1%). The DNA of the CDR3 is TGTGCCTTGTGGGCACAAGAGTTGGGCAAAAAAATCAAGGTATTT. Its protein is CALWAQELGKKIKVF. V is TRGV9 and J is TRGJP. Germline loops: CDR1 GITISATS, CDR2 ISYDGTV (reference sequence). V was clipped by 5 bases and J by 4 bases; unmatched bases: 2. CDR3 length equals 15 residues.

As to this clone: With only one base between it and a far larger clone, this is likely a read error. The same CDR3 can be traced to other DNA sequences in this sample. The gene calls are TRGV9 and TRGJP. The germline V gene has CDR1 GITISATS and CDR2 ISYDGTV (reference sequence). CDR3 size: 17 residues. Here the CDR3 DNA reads TGTGCCTTGTGGGAGCCCAGGCAAGAGTTAGGCAAAAAAATCAAGGTATTT. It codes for CALWEPRQELGKKIKVF.

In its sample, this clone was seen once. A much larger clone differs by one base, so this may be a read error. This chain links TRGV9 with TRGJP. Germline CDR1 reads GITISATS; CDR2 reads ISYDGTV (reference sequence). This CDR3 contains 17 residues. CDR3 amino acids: CALWEVAQGLGKKIKVF. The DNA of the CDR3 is TGTGCCTTGTGGGAGGTGGCCCAAGGGTTGGGCAAAAAAATCAAGGTATTT.

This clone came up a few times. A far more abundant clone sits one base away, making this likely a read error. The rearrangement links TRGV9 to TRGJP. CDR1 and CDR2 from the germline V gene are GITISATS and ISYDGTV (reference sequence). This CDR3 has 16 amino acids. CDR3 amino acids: CALWEVQELGKEIKVF. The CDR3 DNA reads TGTGCCTTGTGGGAGGTGCAAGAGTTGGGCAAAGAAATCAAGGTATTT.

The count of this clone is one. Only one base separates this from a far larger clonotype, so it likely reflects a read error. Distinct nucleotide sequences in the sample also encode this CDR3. In DNA, the CDR3 is TGTGCCTTGTGGGAGGCTGTTCAAGAGTTGGGCAAAAAAATCAAGGTATTT. As protein: CALWEAVQELGKKIKVF. V is TRGV9 and J is TRGJP. The trim removed 2 bases at V and 4 bases at J, leaving 5 bases unmatched. Germline assignment: CDR1 GITISATS and CDR2 ISYDGTV (reference sequence). There are 17 residues in the CDR3.

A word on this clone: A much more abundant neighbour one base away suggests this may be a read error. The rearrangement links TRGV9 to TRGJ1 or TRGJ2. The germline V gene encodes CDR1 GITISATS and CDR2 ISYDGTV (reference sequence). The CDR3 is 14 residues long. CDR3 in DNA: TGTGCCTGGTGGGAGGCGCATGTTATTAGTAAGAAACTCTTT. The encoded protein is CAWWEAHVISKKLF.